This T cell receptor (beta chain) came from a study of cytomegalovirus exposure and HLA in healthy donors. Study conclusions and caveats: A missense DCLRE1C variant was associated with V- and J-gene trimming of TCR beta chains in a later analysis, and an independent cohort replicated the association.

13 Jbeta primers and 60 Vbeta primers were used for the PCR. In the authors' workflow: A follow-up analysis tallied around 76 million unique TCR beta chains, roughly 10 million shared. Only in-frame clones appear in the TCRdb table, and some are missing; sequencing was by immunoSEQ multiplex PCR. The V and J calls and clone size were taken over from that table, and D and trimming were inferred from the DNA. The top ten hold roughly 3% of the sample, which has about 200,000 clones, about 77% seen once. Germline V lookup: CDR1 SGDLS, CDR2 YYNGEE. There are 14 residues in the CDR3. V gave up 0 bases and J gave up 6 bases, with 11 bases separating them. To note about this clone: Antigen specificity is unknown.

The chain is built from TRBV9 and TRBJ2-3, with D possibly matching TRBD2 (6 bases). The clonotype comes from a woman in her 30s in good health and CMV-seronegative. What was sequenced was PBMCs. The CDR3 loop reads CASSVGPLADTQYF. For the CDR3, the DNA is TGTGCCAGCAGCGTAGGGCCCCTAGCGGATACGCAGTATTTT.